This T cell receptor beta chain derives from a study of T cell responses to AZD1222 COVID-19 vaccine. Study overall: It was second doses at about 4 or about 12 weeks that were pooled.

Produced via immunoSEQ multiplex PCR; TCRdb's table is partial and in-frame only. This table holds more than 70,000 clones, about 86% found once. Study-level points and caveats: Spike-specific TCR repertoires showed rising breadth and depth after two AZD1222 doses. There were vaccine-associated CD4 TCRs across spike, dominant at 160-218 and 743-854. The sample set comprised mostly white British donors with more females, and clonal diversity was possibly underestimated.

With 2 bases clipped from V and 11 bases from J, the junction kept 8 bases outside the gene matches. This CDR3 region has 13 residues. Germline V gene sequence: CDR1 SEHNR, CDR2 FQNEAQ (reference sequence). As regards this clone: What it binds is not known.

The chain links TRBV7-9 to TRBJ1-1; 7 positions agree with TRBD1. This TCR derives from an adult in good health. This material consisted of peripheral blood, taken on day 0 of AZD1222 vaccination. DNA for the CDR3: TGTGCCAGCAGCTTAAATCCACAGGGGACTGCTTTCTTT. Its translation is CASSLNPQGTAFF.